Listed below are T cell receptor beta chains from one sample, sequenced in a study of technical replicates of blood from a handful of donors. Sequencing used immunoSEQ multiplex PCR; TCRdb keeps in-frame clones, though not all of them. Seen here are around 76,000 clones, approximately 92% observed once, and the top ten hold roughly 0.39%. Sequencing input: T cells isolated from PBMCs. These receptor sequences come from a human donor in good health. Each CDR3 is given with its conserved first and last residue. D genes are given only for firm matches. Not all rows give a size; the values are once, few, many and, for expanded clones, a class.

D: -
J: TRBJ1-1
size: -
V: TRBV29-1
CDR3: CSTWGQTNTEAFF
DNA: TGCAGCACATGGGGGCAGACGAACACTGAAGCTTTCTTT

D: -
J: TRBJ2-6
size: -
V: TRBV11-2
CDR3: CASSPHLIAPSGANVLTF
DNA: TGTGCCAGCAGCCCCCACCTAATAGCTCCCTCTGGGGCCAACGTCCTGACTTTC

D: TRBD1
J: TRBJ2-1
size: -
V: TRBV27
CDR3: CASRGKRDRISYEQFF
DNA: TGTGCCAGCAGGGGGAAGAGGGACAGGATATCTTATGAGCAGTTCTTC

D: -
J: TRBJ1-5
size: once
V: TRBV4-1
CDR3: CASSQTGVLYQPQHF
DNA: TGCGCCAGCAGCCAAACGGGTGTCCTCTATCAGCCCCAGCATTTT

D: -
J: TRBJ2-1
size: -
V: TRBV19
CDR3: CASSIDSAYNEQFF
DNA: TGTGCCAGTAGTATAGATAGCGCGTACAATGAGCAGTTCTTC

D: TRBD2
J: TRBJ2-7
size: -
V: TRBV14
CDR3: CASSQWGRAAYEQYF
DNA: TGTGCCAGCAGCCAATGGGGGAGGGCGGCCTACGAGCAGTACTTC

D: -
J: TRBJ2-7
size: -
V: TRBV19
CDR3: CASNSQGRAYEQYF
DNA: TGTGCCAGTAACTCACAGGGCAGAGCCTACGAGCAGTACTTC

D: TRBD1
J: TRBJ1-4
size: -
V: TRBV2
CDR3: CASSVDRGATNEKLFF
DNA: TGTGCCAGCAGTGTGGACAGGGGTGCAACTAATGAAAAACTGTTTTTT

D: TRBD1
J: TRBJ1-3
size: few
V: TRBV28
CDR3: CASSSHTGDGNTIYF
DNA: TGTGCCAGCAGTTCCCACACAGGGGACGGAAACACCATATATTTT

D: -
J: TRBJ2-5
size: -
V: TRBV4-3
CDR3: CASSHTGRETQYF
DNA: TGCGCCAGCAGCCATACAGGGCGGGAGACCCAGTACTTC

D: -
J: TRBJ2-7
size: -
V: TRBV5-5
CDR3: CASRISSGAYEQYF
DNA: TGTGCCAGCAGAATTAGTAGCGGAGCGTACGAGCAGTACTTC

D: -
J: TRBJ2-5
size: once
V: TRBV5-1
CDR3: CASSLYHRVGSRSVETQYF
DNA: TGCGCCAGCAGCTTGTACCACAGGGTGGGGTCCAGATCAGTCGAGACCCAGTACTTC

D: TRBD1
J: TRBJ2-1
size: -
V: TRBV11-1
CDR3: CASSPTGVSYNEQFF
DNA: TGTGCCAGCAGCCCTACAGGGGTTTCCTACAATGAGCAGTTCTTC

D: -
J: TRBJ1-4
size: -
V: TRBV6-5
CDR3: CASSYTGSNNEKLFF
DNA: TGTGCCAGCAGCTATACAGGGTCTAATAATGAAAAACTGTTTTTT

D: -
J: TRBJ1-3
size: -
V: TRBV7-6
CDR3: CASSLQGSSGNTIYF
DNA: TGTGCCAGCAGCTTACAGGGGAGCTCTGGAAACACCATATATTTT

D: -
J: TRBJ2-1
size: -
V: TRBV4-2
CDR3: CASSRASYNEQFF
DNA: TGTGCCAGCAGCCGGGCCTCCTACAATGAGCAGTTCTTC

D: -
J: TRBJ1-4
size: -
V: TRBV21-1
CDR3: CASSAPGVTNEKLFF
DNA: TGTGCCAGCAGCGCCCCCGGGGTAACTAATGAAAAACTGTTTTTT

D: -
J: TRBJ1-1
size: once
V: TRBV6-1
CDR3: CASSEPGITEAFF
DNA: TGTGCCAGCAGTGAACCAGGGATCACTGAAGCTTTCTTT